The 23 T cell receptor beta chains below were found in one sample sequenced in a study of blood T cell repertoires in COVID-19. Generated by immunoSEQ multiplex PCR, the TCRdb table keeps only in-frame clones and is missing some. The data contain some 20,000 clones, more than 85% of them singletons. Sample: peripheral blood. These TCRs come from a human donor in a cohort sampled during active COVID-19.

V gene TRBV6-5 combines with J gene TRBJ1-1, with 9 bases matching TRBD1. The J segment lost 11 bases and the V segment lost 6 bases, leaving 10 bases of the junction unmatched. There are 13 residues in the CDR3. CDR1 MNHEY and CDR2 SVGAGI come from the germline V gene. CDR3 sequence (DNA): TGTGCCAGCAGCCCCGGGGGACAGGGAGTTGCTTTCTTT. Translated, it gives CASSPGGQGVAFF.

The chain couples TRBV5-5 to TRBJ2-1; D possibly corresponds to TRBD2 (5 bases). CDR3 size: 15 residues. CDR1 and CDR2 from the germline V gene are SGHKS and YYEKEE (reference sequence). Trimming left V 3 bases short and J 0 bases short, with 10 bases between. CDR3 loop: CASSSGMSSYNEQFF. CDR3 bases: TGTGCCAGCAGCTCGGGGATGAGCTCCTACAATGAGCAGTTCTTC.

This sequence joins TRBV2 and TRBJ1-4; a possible D gene is TRBD1 (6 bases). V gave up 5 bases and J gave up 4 bases, with 17 bases separating them. There are 16 residues in the CDR3. Looked up from germline, CDR1 is SNHLY and CDR2 is FYNNEI. CDR3 bases: TGTGCCAGCAGTCAAGACAGGCCCACGGGTAATGAAAAACTGTTTTTT. Translating it yields CASSQDRPTGNEKLFF. Full variable domain (remainder filled in from reference TRBV2 and TRBJ1-4): EPEVTQTPSHQVTQMGQEVILRCVPISNHLYFYWYRQILGQKVEFLVSFYNNEISEKSEIFDDQFSVERPDGSNFTLKIRSTKLEDSAMYFCASSQDRPTGNEKLFFGSGTQLSVL.

V gene TRBV19 combines with J gene TRBJ1-1; D possibly corresponds to TRBD1 (5 bases). The germline CDR1 and CDR2 sequences are LNHDA and SQIVND (reference sequence). The CDR3 has 15 residues. Trimming took 2 bases from V and 1 from J, leaving 11 bases between them. The DNA of the CDR3 is TGTGCCAGTAGTATACAGGGTATCGAGAACACTGAAGCTTTCTTT. Amino acids: CASSIQGIENTEAFF. Combining the CDR3 with reference TRBV19 and TRBJ1-1 gives the whole variable domain DGGITQSPKYLFRKEGQNVTLSCEQNLNHDAMYWYRQDPGQGLRLIYYSQIVNDFQKGDIAEGYSVSREKKESFPLTVTSAQKNPTAFYLCASSIQGIENTEAFFGQGTRLTVV.

The chain joins TRBV10-1 to TRBJ1-5, with D tentatively TRBD1 (5 bases). The germline V gene encodes CDR1 WNHNN and CDR2 SYGVQD (reference sequence). The CDR3 is 15 residues long. The V end lost 7 bases, the J end lost 3 bases, and 16 bases lay between the germline ends. The CDR3 sequence: CASTRRLQDNQPQHF. CDR3 DNA sequence: TGCGCCAGCACCCGAAGGTTACAGGACAATCAGCCCCAGCATTTT.

The chain joins TRBV27 to TRBJ2-2; TRBD2 matches 10 bases. Germline trimming cut 4 bases from V and 5 bases from J; bases unmatched to any gene: 7. Looked up from germline, CDR1 is MNHEY and CDR2 is SMNVEV (reference sequence). This CDR3 is 16 amino acids long. The CDR3 reads CASSSSGTSVTGELFF. The CDR3 DNA is TGTGCCAGCAGTTCTTCCGGGACTAGCGTAACCGGGGAGCTGTTTTTT.

This chain joins TRBV7-8 and TRBJ1-1, with D unclear. The V end was cut by 2 bases, the J end by 0 bases, with 4 bases between. Germline-derived CDR1 and CDR2 are SGHVS and FQNEAQ. The CDR3 runs 13 residues. The CDR3, as DNA: TGTGCCAGCAGCTTACTAATGAACACTGAAGCTTTCTTT. As protein: CASSLLMNTEAFF. The whole variable domain, filled in from reference TRBV7-8 and TRBJ1-1, reads GAGVSQSPRYKVAKRGQDVALRCDPISGHVSLFWYQQALGQGPEFLTYFQNEAQLDKSGLPSDRFFAERPEGSVSTLKIQRTQQEDSAVYLCASSLLMNTEAFFGQGTRLTVV.

This rearrangement joins TRBV4-1 to TRBJ2-1, with D possibly TRBD1 on 6 matching bases. Germline V gene lookup returns CDR1 MGHRA and CDR2 YSYEKL. V was cut by 1 base and J by 2 bases, with 12 bases left in between. The CDR3 loop spans 16 amino acids. The CDR3 sequence: CASSQVVRGTYNEQFF. The CDR3 DNA sequence: TGCGCCAGCAGCCAAGTGGTCAGGGGCACCTACAATGAGCAGTTCTTC.

Concerning this clone itself: This specimen includes other DNA sequences encoding the same CDR3. The gene calls are TRBV9 and TRBJ2-2; 11 bases align to TRBD2. The CDR3 covers 15 residues. Germline CDR1 is SGDLS and CDR2 is YYNGEE. V was pared by 2 bases and J by 5 bases, with 2 bases of the junction left unmatched. In DNA form, the CDR3 reads TGTGCCAGCAGCGTCCGGACTAGCGGGACCGGGGAGCTGTTTTTT. Its translation: CASSVRTSGTGELFF.

This clone was counted between two and nine times. The chain has TRBV7-2 and TRBJ2-5; 8 positions agree with TRBD2. Germline V gene data show CDR1 as SGHTA and CDR2 as FQGNSA. The CDR3 has 15 residues. J was trimmed by 4 bases and V by 5 bases; bases with no gene match: 9. CDR3 sequence: CASSPGPLAAETQYF. DNA for the CDR3: TGTGCCAGCAGCCCCGGGCCACTAGCGGCAGAGACCCAGTACTTC.

The V gene is TRBV5-1, the J gene TRBJ1-3; D gene ambiguous. From germline, CDR1 is SGHRS and CDR2 YFSETQ. The germline V and J ends were trimmed by 4 bases and 0 bases, with 11 bases remaining between them. This CDR3 is 15 amino acids long. The chain's CDR3 is CASSREANSGNTIYF. CDR3 coding DNA: TGCGCCAGCAGCAGGGAGGCGAACTCTGGAAACACCATATATTTT.

CDR3 DNA sequence: TGTGCCAGCAGCCAGGTTGTGAACACTGAAGCTTTCTTT. Translation: CASSQVVNTEAFF. This chain joins TRBV6-6 and TRBJ1-1; D not resolved. This CDR3 comprises 13 residues. Between the trimmed V and J ends, which lost 6 bases and 0 bases, there was a span of 8 bases. Per the germline V gene, CDR1 is MNHNY and CDR2 is SVGAGI (reference sequence).

The V gene is TRBV19, the J gene TRBJ2-1; possibly TRBD1 for D (5 bases). The CDR3 contains 15 residues. Germline assignment: CDR1 LNHDA and CDR2 SQIVND (reference sequence). The V end lost 9 bases, the J end lost 0 bases, and 15 bases lay between the germline ends. CDR3 in DNA: TGTGCCAGCAGCAACGACAGAAGCTCCTACAATGAGCAGTTCTTC. Protein product: CASSNDRSSYNEQFF. The complete variable domain, with remaining parts taken from reference TRBV19 and TRBJ2-1, reads DGGITQSPKYLFRKEGQNVTLSCEQNLNHDAMYWYRQDPGQGLRLIYYSQIVNDFQKGDIAEGYSVSREKKESFPLTVTSAQKNPTAFYLCASSNDRSSYNEQFFGPGTRLTVL.

The gene calls are TRBV10-1 and TRBJ2-3, with D perhaps matching TRBD1 (5 bases). The CDR3 length is 13 residues. CDR1 and CDR2 from the germline V gene are WNHNN and SYGVQD (reference sequence). V lost 3 bases and J lost 3, with 7 bases in between. CDR3 sequence (DNA): TGCGCCAGCAGTGACAGGGTGACAGATACGCAGTATTTT. Its protein product is CASSDRVTDTQYF.

The chain employs TRBV30 and TRBJ1-1; a weak D match, TRBD1 (5 bases). V was trimmed by 3 bases and J by 1 base, leaving 12 bases between them. CDR1 and CDR2 from the germline V gene are GTSNPN and SVGIG (reference sequence). The CDR3 contains 14 residues. CDR3 amino acids: CAWSLDITNTEAFF. CDR3 nucleotide sequence: TGTGCCTGGAGCCTGGACATCACGAACACTGAAGCTTTCTTT.

The rearrangement links TRBV19 to TRBJ2-1, with TRBD2 matching over 9 bases. Germline loops: CDR1 LNHDA, CDR2 SQIVND (reference sequence). CDR3 length equals 15 residues. V was pared by 3 bases and J by 7 bases, with 7 bases of the junction left unmatched. CDR3 loop: CASSMGPSGINEQFF. CDR3 bases: TGTGCCAGTAGTATGGGGCCTAGCGGGATAAATGAGCAGTTCTTC.

A few counts support this clone. V gene TRBV5-4 combines with J gene TRBJ1-6; a weak D match, TRBD1 (6 bases). The CDR3 is made up of 14 amino acids. Trimming stripped 3 bases from V and 7 bases from J, with 11 bases between. The germline V gene has CDR1 SGHNT and CDR2 YYREEE (reference sequence). The CDR3 nucleotides are TGTGCCAGCAGCTCAAGACAGGAGAATTCACCCCTCCACTTT. Protein: CASSSRQENSPLHF.

This clone was seen more than once but under ten times. The chain joins TRBV6-6 to TRBJ2-7, with D perhaps matching TRBD1 (5 bases). CDR1 is MNHNY and CDR2 is SVGAGI in the germline V gene (reference sequence). With 2 bases removed from V and 11 bases from J, the gap between germline ends came to 16 bases. There are 13 residues in the CDR3. The CDR3 nucleotides read TGTGCCAGCAGTTACAATCCCCAGGGTATGAAGTACTTC. It specifies CASSYNPQGMKYF.

The chain joins TRBV23-1 to TRBJ2-2, with D perhaps TRBD2 (6 bases). TRBV23-1 is an open reading frame whose function is uncertain. This CDR3 spans 17 amino acids. The V end was cut by 0 bases, the J end by 0 bases, with 11 bases between. The DNA for the CDR3 is TGCGCCAGCAGTCAATCAAGAAGGGACTCGAACACCGGGGAGCTGTTTTTT. Its protein is CASSQSRRDSNTGELFF.

V gene TRBV5-4 combines with J gene TRBJ2-6, with TRBD1 matching over 10 bases. V dropped 4 bases and J dropped 4; count of bases not matched to a gene: 14. Germline CDR1 is SGHNT and CDR2 is YYREEE (reference sequence). There are 19 residues in the CDR3. The CDR3 nucleotides read TGTGCCAGCAGCGGCGGGACAGGGGTTACAGTATTCGGGGCCAACGTCCTGACTTTC. Protein: CASSGGTGVTVFGANVLTF. Complete variable domain (other parts from reference TRBV5-4 and TRBJ2-6): ETGVTQSPTHLIKTRGQQVTLRCSSQSGHNTVSWYQQALGQGPQFIFQYYREEENGRGNFPPRFSGLQFPNYSSELNVNALELDDSALYLCASSGGTGVTVFGANVLTFGAGSRLTVL.

The chain has TRBV11-2 and TRBJ2-5, with 10 bases aligning to TRBD2. The CDR3 has 16 amino acids. V lost 1 base, J lost 2 bases, and 4 bases stayed unmatched. Germline V gives CDR1 SGHAT, CDR2 FQNNGV. CDR3 protein: CASSLGGLAVQETQYF. DNA of the CDR3: TGTGCCAGCAGCTTAGGAGGACTAGCGGTACAAGAGACCCAGTACTTC.

The chain couples TRBV11-2 to TRBJ1-3, with 8 bases matching TRBD1. Germline-derived CDR1 and CDR2 are SGHAT and FQNNGV. CDR3 length: 14 amino acids. V dropped 5 bases and J dropped 2; count of bases not matched to a gene: 2. CDR3 nucleotide sequence: TGTGCCAGCAGCCCGGACAGGGCTGGAAACACCATATATTTT. This codes for CASSPDRAGNTIYF.

The chain is built from TRBV6-1 and TRBJ1-5, with D perhaps matching TRBD1 (5 bases). This CDR3 contains 15 residues. V was shortened by 1 base and J by 4 bases, with 11 bases between the two germline ends. CDR1 and CDR2 from the germline V gene are MNHNS and SASEGT. The CDR3 nucleotides are TGTGCCAGCAGTGAAGGACAGTTTGGGAATCAGCCCCAGCATTTT. Translated: CASSEGQFGNQPQHF.